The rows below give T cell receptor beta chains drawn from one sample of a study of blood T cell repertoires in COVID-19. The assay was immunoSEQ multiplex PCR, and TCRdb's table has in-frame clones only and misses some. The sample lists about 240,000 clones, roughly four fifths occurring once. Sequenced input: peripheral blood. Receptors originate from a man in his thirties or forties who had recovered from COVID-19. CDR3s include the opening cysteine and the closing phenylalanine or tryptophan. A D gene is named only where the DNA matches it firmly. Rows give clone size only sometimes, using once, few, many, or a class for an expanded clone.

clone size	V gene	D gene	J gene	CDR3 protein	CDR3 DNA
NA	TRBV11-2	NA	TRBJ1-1	CASGGGGEAFF	TGTGCCAGCGGGGGCGGCGGTGAAGCTTTCTTT
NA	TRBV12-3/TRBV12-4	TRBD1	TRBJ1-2	CASRRGGTEFYTF	TGTGCCAGCAGGCGTGGCGGGACAGAGTTCTACACCTTC
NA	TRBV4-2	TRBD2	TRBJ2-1	CASSQVSGLAVYNEQFF	TGTGCCAGCAGCCAAGTATCGGGACTAGCGGTGTACAATGAGCAGTTCTTC
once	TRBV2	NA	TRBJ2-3	CASITGFTGADTQYF	TGTGCCAGCATCACCGGGTTCACCGGGGCAGATACGCAGTATTTT
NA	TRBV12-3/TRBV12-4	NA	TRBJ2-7	CAITRDNEQYF	TGTGCCATTACCCGGGACAACGAGCAGTACTTC
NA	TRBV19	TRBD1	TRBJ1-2	CASSGQGGYGYTF	TGTGCCAGTTCAGGACAGGGAGGCTATGGCTACACCTTC
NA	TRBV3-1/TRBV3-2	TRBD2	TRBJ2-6	CASSSRGAGANVLTF	TGTGCCAGCAGCTCCCGGGGGGCTGGGGCCAACGTCCTGACTTTC
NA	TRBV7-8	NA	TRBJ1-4	CASSPLRGFATNEKLFF	TGTGCCAGCAGCCCACTCAGGGGTTTTGCAACTAATGAAAAACTGTTTTTT
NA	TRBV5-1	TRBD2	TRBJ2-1	CASSLGASGLGEQFF	TGCGCCAGCAGCTTGGGGGCTAGCGGGTTGGGTGAGCAGTTCTTC
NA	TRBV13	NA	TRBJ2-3	CASSLVSEGVVTDTQYF	TGTGCCAGCAGCTTAGTGTCGGAGGGAGTAGTCACAGATACGCAGTATTTT
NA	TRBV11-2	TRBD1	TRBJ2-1	CASSWRDRVFNEQFF	TGTGCCAGCAGTTGGAGGGACAGGGTATTCAATGAGCAGTTCTTC
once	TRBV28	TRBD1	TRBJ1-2	CASSSGQGEGYTF	TGTGCCAGCAGTTCGGGACAGGGGGAAGGCTACACCTTC
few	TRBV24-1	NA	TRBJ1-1	CATQMTQNTEAFF	TGTGCCACCCAGATGACACAGAACACTGAAGCTTTCTTT
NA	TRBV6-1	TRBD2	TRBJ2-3	CASSEAQGSGGIEYF	TGTGCCAGCAGTGAAGCGCAAGGTAGCGGGGGAATTGAGTATTTT
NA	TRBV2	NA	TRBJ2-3	CASSESPLGRGADTQYF	TGTGCCAGCAGTGAGTCCCCTCTCGGGCGGGGCGCAGATACGCAGTATTTT
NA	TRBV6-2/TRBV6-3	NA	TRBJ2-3	CASSRRSVPLRIHTDTQYF	TGTGCCAGCAGTCGTCGATCGGTCCCCCTGAGGATACACACAGATACGCAGTATTTT
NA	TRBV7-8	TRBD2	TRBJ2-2	CASSLLAGGAGELFF	TGTGCCAGCAGCTTGCTAGCGGGGGGGGCCGGGGAGCTGTTTTTT
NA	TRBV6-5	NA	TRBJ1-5	CASTAEGNQPQHF	TGTGCCAGCACCGCAGAGGGCAATCAGCCCCAGCATTTT
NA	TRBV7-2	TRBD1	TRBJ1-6	CASSPGQGAGNSPLHF	TGTGCCAGCAGCCCCGGACAGGGGGCGGGTAATTCACCCCTCCACTTT
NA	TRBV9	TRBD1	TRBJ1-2	CASSAPTGEGYTF	TGTGCCAGCAGCGCCCCGACAGGGGAGGGCTACACCTTC
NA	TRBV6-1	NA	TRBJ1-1	CASSESRHGDTEAFF	TGTGCCAGCAGTGAATCGCGGCACGGAGACACTGAAGCTTTCTTT
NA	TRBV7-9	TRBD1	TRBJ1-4	CASRYSGTGDFNEKLFF	TGTGCCAGCAGGTATTCCGGGACAGGGGACTTCAATGAAAAACTGTTTTTT
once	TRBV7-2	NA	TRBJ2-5	CASSLAGLAQETQYF	TGTGCCAGCAGCTTAGCGGGACTGGCACAAGAGACCCAGTACTTC
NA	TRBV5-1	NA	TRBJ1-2	CASSAGGGTNYGYTF	TGCGCCAGCAGTGCGGGGGGAGGGACCAACTATGGCTACACCTTC
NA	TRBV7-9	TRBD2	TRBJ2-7	CASSTGWGGEQYF	TGTGCCAGCAGCACGGGCTGGGGGGGCGAGCAGTACTTC
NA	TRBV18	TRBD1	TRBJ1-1	CASSLIPGQETEAFF	TGTGCCAGCTCACTTATTCCGGGACAGGAGACTGAAGCTTTCTTT
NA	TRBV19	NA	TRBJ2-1	CASSSGRVHNEQFF	TGTGCCAGTAGCTCCGGTCGGGTCCACAATGAGCAGTTCTTC
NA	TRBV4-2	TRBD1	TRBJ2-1	CASSQADRENNEQFF	TGTGCCAGCAGCCAAGCGGACAGGGAGAACAATGAGCAGTTCTTC
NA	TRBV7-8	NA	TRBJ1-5	CASSLLTFGSSQPQHF	TGTGCCAGCAGCTTACTAACCTTCGGGTCGAGTCAGCCCCAGCATTTT
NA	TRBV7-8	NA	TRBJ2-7	CASSLATGSYEQYF	TGTGCCAGCAGCTTAGCAACAGGGTCCTACGAGCAGTACTTC
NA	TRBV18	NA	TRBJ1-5	CASSPGQAGNQPQHF	TGTGCCAGCTCACCCGGCCAGGCTGGCAATCAGCCCCAGCATTTT
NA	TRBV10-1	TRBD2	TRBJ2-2	CASSEASGENVGELFF	TGCGCCAGCAGTGAGGCTAGCGGGGAAAACGTCGGGGAGCTGTTTTTT
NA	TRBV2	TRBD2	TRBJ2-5	CASSEGGTRQETQYF	TGTGCCAGCAGTGAGGGGGGGACTCGCCAAGAGACCCAGTACTTC
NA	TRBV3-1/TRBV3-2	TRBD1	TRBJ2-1	CASSQGQGAYDEQFF	TGTGCCAGCAGCCAAGGGCAGGGGGCGTACGATGAGCAGTTCTTC
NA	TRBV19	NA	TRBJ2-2	CASTNPPTNTGELFF	TGTGCCAGTACCAATCCCCCTACCAACACCGGGGAGCTGTTTTTT
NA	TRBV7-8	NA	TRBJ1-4	CASSLGAGWDEKLFF	TGTGCCAGCAGCTTAGGGGCAGGATGGGATGAAAAACTGTTTTTT
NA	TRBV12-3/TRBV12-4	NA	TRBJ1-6	CASSPAYNSPLHF	TGTGCCAGCAGCCCGGCCTATAATTCACCCCTCCACTTT
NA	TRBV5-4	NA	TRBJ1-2	CASMFREKDGYTF	TGTGCCAGCATGTTCAGGGAAAAGGATGGCTACACCTTC
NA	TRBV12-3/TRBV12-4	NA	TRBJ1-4	CASSFGHEKLFF	TGTGCCAGCAGTTTTGGGCACGAAAAACTGTTTTTT
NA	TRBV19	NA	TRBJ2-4	CATKLGGGNIQYF	TGTGCCACCAAGTTAGGGGGGGGAAACATTCAGTACTTC
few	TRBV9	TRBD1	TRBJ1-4	CASSGQGLNEKLFF	TGTGCCAGCAGCGGACAGGGCCTTAATGAAAAACTGTTTTTT
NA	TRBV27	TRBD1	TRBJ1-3	CASSTLRGLAGNTIYF	TGTGCCAGCAGTACGCTCAGGGGGCTAGCTGGAAACACCATATATTTT
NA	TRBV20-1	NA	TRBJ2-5	CSAREGETQYF	TGCAGTGCTAGGGAGGGGGAGACCCAGTACTTC
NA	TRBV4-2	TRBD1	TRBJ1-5	CASSQGDSPNQPQHF	TGTGCCAGCAGCCAAGGGGACAGCCCCAATCAGCCCCAGCATTTT
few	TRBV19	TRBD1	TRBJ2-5	CASSLGDRETQYF	TGTGCCAGTAGTCTCGGGGACAGAGAGACCCAGTACTTC
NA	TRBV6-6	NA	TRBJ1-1	CASSYSDTRTEAFF	TGTGCCAGCAGTTACTCGGACACCCGCACTGAAGCTTTCTTT
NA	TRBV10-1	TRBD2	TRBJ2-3	CASSEMTGTSGGSTDTQYF	TGCGCCAGCAGTGAGATGACCGGGACTAGCGGGGGGAGCACAGATACGCAGTATTTT
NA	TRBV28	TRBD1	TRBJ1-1	CASSPGQGWFNTEAFF	TGTGCCAGCAGCCCGGGACAGGGATGGTTCAACACTGAAGCTTTCTTT
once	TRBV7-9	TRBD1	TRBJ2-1	CATSDHYHRQGRFYNEQFF	TGTGCCACCTCCGATCATTATCACCGACAGGGCCGGTTCTACAATGAGCAGTTCTTC
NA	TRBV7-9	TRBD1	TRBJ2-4	CASSQNGQGAIAKNIQYF	TGTGCCAGCAGCCAAAACGGACAGGGCGCGATAGCCAAAAACATTCAGTACTTC
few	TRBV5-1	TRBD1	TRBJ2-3	CASSLDRGYDTQYF	TGCGCCAGCAGCTTAGACAGGGGGTACGATACGCAGTATTTT